These T cell receptor beta chains were read from a single sample in a study of cytomegalovirus exposure and HLA in healthy donors. Repertoires were generated with immunoSEQ multiplex PCR, while TCRdb's copy carries only in-frame clones and drops some. The sample shows about 120,000 clones, roughly 65% of them seen only once. The sequencing input was PBMCs. Receptors originate from a man aged 40-50 years in good health and CMV-seropositive. Each CDR3 is given with its conserved first and last residue. The D gene is left open where the match is weak. Not all rows give a size; the values are once, few, many and, for expanded clones, a class.

size	D	V	J	DNA	CDR3
NA	NA	TRBV7-6	TRBJ1-5	TGTGCCAGCAGCTTATCTTCAGGGGCCAATCAGCCCCAGCATTTT	CASSLSSGANQPQHF
NA	TRBD2	TRBV7-6	TRBJ2-5	TGTGCCAGCAGCTTAGGTAGCGGGACACAAGAGACCCAGTACTTC	CASSLGSGTQETQYF
few	TRBD1	TRBV28	TRBJ2-5	TGTGCCAGCACTCCCGTCGGACAGGGAGGTCGGGAGACCCAGTACTTC	CASTPVGQGGRETQYF
NA	NA	TRBV19	TRBJ2-7	TGTGCCAGTAGTATAGGGGGCAGGGTTTACGAGCAGTACTTC	CASSIGGRVYEQYF
once	NA	TRBV7-7	TRBJ2-7	TGTGCTAGCAGCCCCGCGGGCTCCTACGAGCAGTACTTC	CASSPAGSYEQYF
NA	NA	TRBV19	TRBJ1-1	TGTGCCAGTAGTATAATAGACTTAAGGAACACTGAAGCTTTCTTT	CASSIIDLRNTEAFF
NA	NA	TRBV7-8	TRBJ2-7	TGTGCCAGCAGCTTATATCGACTTCCCTACGAGCAGTACTTC	CASSLYRLPYEQYF
NA	NA	TRBV29-1	TRBJ1-2	TGCAGCGTTGAAGACCCGGACAAGGGCTATGGCTACACCTTC	CSVEDPDKGYGYTF
once	TRBD1	TRBV9	TRBJ1-6	TGTGCCAGCAGCGTAGAGGGACAGCCGAATTCACCCCTCCACTTT	CASSVEGQPNSPLHF
few	NA	TRBV19	TRBJ2-7	TGTGCCAGTAGCAGGGGAAGCTACGAGCAGTACTTC	CASSRGSYEQYF
NA	TRBD1	TRBV28	TRBJ2-7	TGTGCCAGCAGGGACCTTACAGGGGCGTCCTACGAGCAGTACTTC	CASRDLTGASYEQYF
NA	NA	TRBV7-8	TRBJ1-6	TGTGCCAGCAGCTTAGTAACAGGGATCGGTTCACCCCTCCACTTT	CASSLVTGIGSPLHF
few	TRBD2	TRBV6-5	TRBJ2-2	TGTGCCAGCAGTTCGGGGGTAGCGGGGTACACCGGGGAGCTGTTTTTT	CASSSGVAGYTGELFF
NA	TRBD1	TRBV15	TRBJ2-2	TGTGCCACCAGCAGAGGAGGACAGGCCGCTGGCACCGGGGAGCTGTTTTTT	CATSRGGQAAGTGELFF
once	NA	TRBV15	TRBJ2-5	TGTGCCACCAGCGATCGGGGTATACAAGAGACCCAGTACTTC	CATSDRGIQETQYF
NA	NA	TRBV5-1	TRBJ2-3	TGCGCCAGCAGCAGCCTAGGGCGCGGTCAGAGAGGGACGCAGTATTTT	CASSSLGRGQRGTQYF
NA	TRBD1	TRBV27	TRBJ1-5	TGTGCCAGCAGAAAGGACAGGGGTTTAAGGCCCCAGCATTTT	CASRKDRGLRPQHF
NA	NA	TRBV7-8	TRBJ1-1	TGTGCCAGCAGCTTAGTTACACGAAACACTGAAGCTTTCTTT	CASSLVTRNTEAFF
NA	TRBD2	TRBV7-2	TRBJ2-2	TGTGCCAGCAGTCCCGCGGGGCTAGCGGGGGCTAACACCGGGGAGCTGTTTTTT	CASSPAGLAGANTGELFF
few	TRBD2	TRBV9	TRBJ2-5	TGTGCCAGCAGCCCAGGGGATGGGACTAGCGTGACCCAGTACTTC	CASSPGDGTSVTQYF
NA	TRBD2	TRBV10-3	TRBJ2-1	TGTGCCATCAAGGGGACTAGCGGGGGGGCCATTGGTGAGCAGTTCTTC	CAIKGTSGGAIGEQFF
NA	NA	TRBV18	TRBJ1-1	TGTGCCAGCTCACCACGGAGTGTGGGGGCCCAGAACACTGAAGCTTTCTTT	CASSPRSVGAQNTEAFF
NA	TRBD1	TRBV28	TRBJ2-7	TGTGCCAGCAGTCCAACGTGGGGACAGGGGGGGGCCGAGCAGTACTTC	CASSPTWGQGGAEQYF
NA	TRBD2	TRBV29-1	TRBJ2-2	TGCAGCGTAACCGGGAGGGCCACCGGGGAGCTGTTTTTT	CSVTGRATGELFF
NA	NA	TRBV6-5	TRBJ2-7	TGTGCCAGCAGTTACTCTAGTTCAACCTACGAGCAGTACTTC	CASSYSSSTYEQYF
NA	NA	TRBV2	TRBJ2-2	TGTGCCAGCAGTGGTGTACTTTCCGGGGAGCTGTTTTTT	CASSGVLSGELFF
NA	NA	TRBV9	TRBJ1-1	TGTGCCAGCAGCCCCCAGGGGCGGATGAACACTGAAGCTTTCTTT	CASSPQGRMNTEAFF